This is a list of T cell receptor beta chains from one sample in a study of post-analysis software for immune sequencing data. TCRdb processed the PCR reads anew with MiXCR; each CDR3 protein has one entry. Of 600,000 to 750,000 distinct CDR3 sequences listed, more than 50% are singletons. Sequenced material: blood. The source of these receptors is a girl aged 2 to 9 with multiple sclerosis. Both conserved end residues are part of each CDR3. D genes are given only for firm matches. Size tells how often a clone was seen (once, few, many) or the class of an expanded clone, and some rows leave it out.

-	-	TRBV2	16	TRBJ1-2	CASSATLSGGHYGYTF	TGTGCCAGCAGTGCCACCCTTTCGGGGGGACACTATGGCTACACCTTC
-	-	TRBV20-1	16	TRBJ1-2	CSAPSHGRGSLYGYTF	TGCAGTGCTCCCTCCCACGGGAGGGGCTCGCTCTATGGCTACACCTTC
-	-	TRBV12-3/TRBV12-4	15	TRBJ2-3	CASSLSGTITDTQYF	TGTGCCAGCAGTTTATCAGGGACGATTACAGATACGCAGTATTTT
-	-	TRBV7-2	15	TRBJ2-5	CASSPWVRSQETQYF	TGTGCCAGCAGCCCTTGGGTGCGTTCACAAGAGACCCAGTACTTC
-	-	TRBV20-1	13	TRBJ2-7	CSAKLVGNYEQYF	TGCAGTGCCAAACTAGTGGGAAACTACGAGCAGTACTTC
-	-	TRBV5-1	12	TRBJ2-5	CASREEKETQYF	TGCGCCAGCAGAGAGGAGAAAGAGACCCAGTACTTC
TRBD1	-	TRBV11-3	19	TRBJ1-6	CASSLGQKSLRSYNSPLHF	TGTGCCAGCAGCTTGGGACAGAAGAGTCTAAGGTCCTATAATTCACCCCTCCACTTT
TRBD2	-	TRBV5-6	14	TRBJ2-1	CVSSWGGSGNEQFF	TGTGTCAGCAGCTGGGGGGGGAGTGGCAATGAGCAGTTCTTC
TRBD2	-	TRBV29-1	16	TRBJ2-3	CSVEDFRGGYTDTQYF	TGCAGCGTTGAAGATTTCCGGGGGGGATACACAGATACGCAGTATTTT
TRBD2	-	TRBV5-8	16	TRBJ2-1	CASSWIRLALGNEQFF	TGTGCCAGCAGCTGGATACGACTAGCGCTAGGGAATGAGCAGTTCTTC
TRBD1	once	TRBV20-1	14	TRBJ1-2	CSARVPGQGYGYTF	TGCAGTGCTAGGGTGCCGGGACAGGGGTATGGCTACACCTTC
TRBD2	-	TRBV24-1	17	TRBJ2-1	CATSDISGGRVSNEQFF	TGTGCCACCAGCGATATTAGCGGGGGGCGGGTTAGCAATGAGCAGTTCTTC
-	few	TRBV6-5	12	TRBJ2-1	CASSPNHNEQFF	TGTGCCAGCAGTCCGAACCACAATGAGCAGTTCTTC
-	once	TRBV7-2	13	TRBJ1-2	CASSTSGPYGYTF	TGTGCCAGCAGCACCTCGGGACCCTATGGCTACACCTTC
-	once	TRBV2	13	TRBJ2-1	CASSVERRVEQFF	TGTGCCAGCAGTGTAGAAAGGAGGGTTGAGCAGTTCTTC
-	-	TRBV4-1	14	TRBJ1-6	CASSQDGGASPLHF	TGCGCCAGCAGCCAGGACGGGGGGGCCTCACCCCTCCACTTT
-	-	TRBV29-1	10	TRBJ1-1	CSVRGAEAFF	TGCAGCGTACGAGGCGCTGAAGCTTTCTTT
-	-	TRBV30	15	TRBJ2-5	CAWSFLGRAGETQYF	TGTGCCTGGAGTTTTCTGGGGCGGGCTGGAGAGACCCAGTACTTC
-	-	TRBV7-2	15	TRBJ2-7	CASSSTGKGLYEQYF	TGTGCCAGCAGCTCTACGGGCAAGGGGCTCTACGAGCAGTACTTC
TRBD1	-	TRBV7-2	16	TRBJ1-6	CASSLATGATDSPLHF	TGTGCCAGCAGCTTAGCGACAGGGGCAACGGATTCACCCCTCCACTTT
TRBD2	few	TRBV20-1	15	TRBJ2-7	CSAPDSGRSSYEQYF	TGCAGTGCTCCCGATAGCGGGAGGAGCTCCTACGAGCAGTACTTC
TRBD1	-	TRBV20-1	15	TRBJ1-5	CSARHKTGEFQPQHF	TGCAGTGCTAGACATAAAACAGGGGAATTTCAGCCCCAGCATTTT
TRBD1	-	TRBV29-1	14	TRBJ2-7	CSVGGQGEVYEQYF	TGCAGCGTAGGGGGACAGGGAGAGGTCTACGAGCAGTACTTC
-	few	TRBV5-1	16	TRBJ2-7	CASSSMQPGLGDEQYF	TGCGCCAGCAGTTCAATGCAACCGGGACTGGGCGACGAGCAGTACTTC
TRBD2	-	TRBV6-5	19	TRBJ2-1	CASSYPAVSGRDERNEQFF	TGTGCCAGCAGTTACCCAGCCGTGAGCGGGAGGGACGAACGCAATGAGCAGTTCTTC
-	-	TRBV14	12	TRBJ2-1	CASSHGVNEQFF	TGTGCCAGCAGCCACGGGGTTAATGAGCAGTTCTTC
-	-	TRBV2	13	TRBJ2-7	CASRSRVNYEQYF	TGTGCCAGCAGGTCCAGGGTCAACTACGAGCAGTACTTC
-	few	TRBV6-1	17	TRBJ2-3	CASSEAPRSFLADTQYF	TGTGCCAGCAGTGAAGCGCCTCGCAGTTTTCTCGCAGATACGCAGTATTTT
TRBD1	-	TRBV4-3	16	TRBJ1-6	CASSQDWTGLNSPLHF	TGCGCCAGCAGCCAAGATTGGACAGGCCTCAATTCACCCCTCCACTTT
-	-	TRBV10-3	13	TRBJ2-2	CAIPDSNTGELFF	TGTGCCATCCCTGACAGCAACACCGGGGAGCTGTTTTTT
-	few	TRBV7-9	12	TRBJ1-2	CASRKEGDGYTF	TGTGCCAGCAGAAAGGAGGGCGATGGCTACACCTTC
-	-	TRBV12-3/TRBV12-4	15	TRBJ2-6	CASSSSSSGANVLTF	TGTGCCAGCAGTTCTAGTTCCTCTGGGGCCAACGTCCTGACTTTC
-	-	TRBV20-1	15	TRBJ2-1	CSARDSQGAYNEQFF	TGCAGTGCTAGAGATTCTCAGGGAGCCTACAATGAGCAGTTCTTC
-	-	TRBV7-2	17	TRBJ1-1	CASSFLDPSLSGTEAFF	TGTGCCAGCAGCTTTCTGGACCCTTCCCTGTCGGGCACTGAAGCTTTCTTT
TRBD2	-	TRBV20-1	16	TRBJ2-7	CSARRGTSGRVYEQYF	TGCAGTGCTAGACGGGGGACTAGCGGGAGGGTTTACGAGCAGTACTTC
-	-	TRBV27	16	TRBJ2-3	CASRLQVHRSTDTQYF	TGTGCCAGCAGGCTACAGGTGCATCGGAGCACAGATACGCAGTATTTT
TRBD1	-	TRBV12-3/TRBV12-4	14	TRBJ2-1	CATRTGEQFNEQFF	TGTGCCACCAGGACAGGGGAACAATTCAATGAGCAGTTCTTC
-	once	TRBV7-3	15	TRBJ2-3	CASSQRASVTDTQYF	TGTGCCAGCAGCCAAAGGGCTAGCGTCACAGATACGCAGTATTTT
-	-	TRBV10-3	14	TRBJ1-2	CAISGPTVSGGYTF	TGTGCCATCAGTGGGCCGACAGTCTCGGGTGGCTACACCTTC
TRBD1	-	TRBV2	15	TRBJ2-7	CASFFPRTGAYEQYF	TGTGCCAGCTTTTTCCCTCGGACAGGGGCCTACGAGCAGTACTTC
TRBD1	-	TRBV20-1	13	TRBJ2-1	CSAPDRAVNEQFF	TGCAGTGCGCCGGACAGGGCGGTCAATGAGCAGTTCTTC
-	-	TRBV6-6	16	TRBJ2-1	CASSYSGEISYNEQFF	TGTGCCAGCAGTTACTCGGGGGAGATTTCCTACAATGAGCAGTTCTTC
TRBD1	-	TRBV24-1	15	TRBJ2-1	CATSDSGTASNEQFF	TGTGCCACCAGTGACTCCGGGACAGCTTCCAATGAGCAGTTCTTC
-	-	TRBV10-3	13	TRBJ1-1	CAISREPGNEAFF	TGTGCCATCAGTCGGGAACCCGGGAATGAAGCTTTCTTT
TRBD1	-	TRBV12-3/TRBV12-4	14	TRBJ1-2	CVSRAGTGGYGYTF	TGTGTCAGCAGAGCCGGGACAGGGGGTTATGGCTACACCTTC
TRBD2	once	TRBV12-3/TRBV12-4	15	TRBJ2-1	CASSLGVAGDNEQFF	TGTGCCAGCAGTTTGGGAGTAGCGGGGGACAATGAGCAGTTCTTC
-	-	TRBV18	16	TRBJ2-5	CASSLNPGQKGETQYF	TGTGCCAGCTCTCTGAATCCGGGACAAAAGGGGGAGACCCAGTACTTC
TRBD2	-	TRBV7-6	16	TRBJ2-5	CASSLAPLAGGETQYF	TGTGCCAGCAGCTTAGCCCCTCTAGCGGGGGGGGAGACCCAGTACTTC
TRBD1	-	TRBV5-1	18	TRBJ1-5	CASSWGQGARLFGQPQHF	TGCGCCAGCAGCTGGGGACAGGGGGCCCGACTCTTCGGTCAGCCCCAGCATTTT
TRBD1	-	TRBV29-1	14	TRBJ1-2	CSSGQGQDDYGYTF	TGCAGCTCCGGCCAGGGACAGGATGACTATGGCTACACCTTC
-	-	TRBV6-5	15	TRBJ2-1	CASSQVAASYNEQFF	TGTGCCAGCAGCCAAGTAGCGGCTTCCTACAATGAGCAGTTCTTC